These T cell receptor beta chains were read from a single sample in a study of T cell responses to AZD1222 COVID-19 vaccine. Profiling relied on immunoSEQ multiplex PCR, and the TCRdb table lists in-frame clones only, not all of them. The sample consists of around 95,000 clones, just under 90% of them appearing once. Material: peripheral blood, obtained on day 0 of AZD1222 vaccination. All receptors derive from an adult in good health. Both conserved end residues are part of each CDR3.

J gene: TRBJ1-5
V gene: TRBV6-2/TRBV6-3
CDR3 protein: CASSSGGTSNQPQHF

J gene: TRBJ2-5
V gene: TRBV5-4
CDR3 protein: CASSSWTAQETQYF

J gene: TRBJ2-7
V gene: TRBV18
CDR3 protein: CASSPQAPYEQYF

J gene: TRBJ1-2
V gene: TRBV7-7
CDR3 protein: CASNLLGANYGYTF

J gene: TRBJ1-5
V gene: TRBV4-3
CDR3 protein: CASSQAYRGGTQPQHF

J gene: TRBJ1-1
V gene: TRBV6-5
CDR3 protein: CASSYFSDMNTEAFF

J gene: TRBJ1-6
V gene: TRBV5-1
CDR3 protein: CASSLGETYGSPLHF

J gene: TRBJ1-4
V gene: TRBV5-8
CDR3 protein: CASSLTGFDRTEKLFF

J gene: TRBJ1-6
V gene: TRBV5-1
CDR3 protein: CASSPVGGQNSPLHF

J gene: TRBJ1-2
V gene: TRBV3-1/TRBV3-2
CDR3 protein: CASSPTGGLDGYTF

J gene: TRBJ2-1
V gene: TRBV5-5
CDR3 protein: CASSFAYNEQFF

J gene: TRBJ2-7
V gene: TRBV9
CDR3 protein: CASSVGGGPFYEQYF

J gene: TRBJ1-1
V gene: TRBV5-1
CDR3 protein: CASSLGGAAEAFF

J gene: TRBJ1-1
V gene: TRBV12-3/TRBV12-4
CDR3 protein: CASSPWGEAFF

J gene: TRBJ1-5
V gene: TRBV6-1
CDR3 protein: CASSASISYSNQPQHF

J gene: TRBJ2-6
V gene: TRBV6-4
CDR3 protein: CASSPSGTGANVLTF

J gene: TRBJ1-1
V gene: TRBV1
CDR3 protein: CTSSQARAPLNTEAFF

J gene: TRBJ2-4
V gene: TRBV19
CDR3 protein: CASSAGTGDPQNIQYF

J gene: TRBJ1-3
V gene: TRBV6-6
CDR3 protein: CASSYSTGTGNTIYF

J gene: TRBJ2-1
V gene: TRBV28
CDR3 protein: CASSLYNEQFF

J gene: TRBJ2-1
V gene: TRBV7-3
CDR3 protein: CASSLFTSSAYNEQFF

J gene: TRBJ1-5
V gene: TRBV24-1
CDR3 protein: CATSAPDPTQPQHF

J gene: TRBJ2-7
V gene: TRBV3-1/TRBV3-2
CDR3 protein: CASSQNAGIYEQYF

J gene: TRBJ1-2
V gene: TRBV6-5
CDR3 protein: CASSYGGSANYGYTF

J gene: TRBJ1-1
V gene: TRBV27
CDR3 protein: CASSIQLGGPHTEAFF

J gene: TRBJ1-2
V gene: TRBV6-5
CDR3 protein: CASSYSGHGYTF

J gene: TRBJ1-1
V gene: TRBV6-5
CDR3 protein: CAKGYAGAFF

J gene: TRBJ1-2
V gene: TRBV5-1
CDR3 protein: CASSLGFGDSYGYTF

J gene: TRBJ2-4
V gene: TRBV5-1
CDR3 protein: CASSGSVNRVGNIQYF

J gene: TRBJ2-3
V gene: TRBV11-2
CDR3 protein: CASSSPGADTQYF

J gene: TRBJ2-5
V gene: TRBV6-5
CDR3 protein: CASSNTVTREETQYF

J gene: TRBJ1-2
V gene: TRBV27
CDR3 protein: CASTSQGYGYTF

J gene: TRBJ1-2
V gene: TRBV7-3
CDR3 protein: CASSWTGGANYGYTF

J gene: TRBJ2-7
V gene: TRBV27
CDR3 protein: CASSYGRAYEQYF

J gene: TRBJ1-5
V gene: TRBV16
CDR3 protein: CASRGGEGQPQHF

J gene: TRBJ2-3
V gene: TRBV5-1
CDR3 protein: CASSLFWRPSTDTQYF

J gene: TRBJ2-7
V gene: TRBV29-1
CDR3 protein: CSVLRLAGTSEQYF

J gene: TRBJ2-7
V gene: TRBV7-9
CDR3 protein: CASSESGSTEQYF

J gene: TRBJ2-1
V gene: TRBV3-1/TRBV3-2
CDR3 protein: CASSLGGSSYNEQFF

J gene: TRBJ1-5
V gene: TRBV7-2
CDR3 protein: CASSRDRGGWPQHF

J gene: TRBJ2-6
V gene: TRBV4-3
CDR3 protein: CASSQDVGPQTF

J gene: TRBJ1-5
V gene: TRBV19
CDR3 protein: CASWSETGGNQPQHF